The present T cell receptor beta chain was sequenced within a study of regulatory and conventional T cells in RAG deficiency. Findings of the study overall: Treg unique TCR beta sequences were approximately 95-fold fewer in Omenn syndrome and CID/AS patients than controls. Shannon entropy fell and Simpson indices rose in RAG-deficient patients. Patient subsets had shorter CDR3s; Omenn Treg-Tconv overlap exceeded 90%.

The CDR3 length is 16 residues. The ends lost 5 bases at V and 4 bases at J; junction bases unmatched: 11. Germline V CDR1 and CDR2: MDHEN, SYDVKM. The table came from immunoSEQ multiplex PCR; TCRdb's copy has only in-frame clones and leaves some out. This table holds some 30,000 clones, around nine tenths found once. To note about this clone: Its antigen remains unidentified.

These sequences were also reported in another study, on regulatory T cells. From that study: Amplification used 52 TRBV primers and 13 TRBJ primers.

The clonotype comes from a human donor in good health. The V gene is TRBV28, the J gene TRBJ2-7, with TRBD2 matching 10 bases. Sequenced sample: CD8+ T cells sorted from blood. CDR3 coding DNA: TGTGCCAGCAGTCCCAGAGGTAGCGGGAGGAGATACGAGCAGTACTTC. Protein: CASSPRGSGRRYEQYF.